The 14 T cell receptor beta chains below were found in one sample sequenced in a study of blood T cell repertoires in COVID-19. Some clones are missing from TCRdb's copy, which holds only in-frame ones; the method was immunoSEQ multiplex PCR. The sample has around 370,000 clones, about 87% seen once; the top ten hold about 6%. The source material was peripheral blood. These receptors all stem from a woman between 50 and 59 years old with COVID-19, enrolled during active disease.

J is TRBJ2-1 and V is TRBV5-6; 8 bases match TRBD2. The CDR3 consists of 15 residues. The V gene end was trimmed by 4 bases and the J gene end by 0 bases; junction bases not matched to a gene: 3. Germline values: CDR1 SGHDT, CDR2 YYEEEE. CDR3 amino acids: CASSASGSSYNEQFF. The CDR3, as DNA: TGTGCCAGCAGCGCCAGCGGGAGCTCCTACAATGAGCAGTTCTTC.

The chain combines TRBV18 with TRBJ1-4, with 7 bases aligning to TRBD1. Per germline, CDR1 KGHSH and CDR2 LQKENI. The CDR3 totals 16 residues. V was pared by 2 bases and J by 4 bases, with 7 bases of the junction left unmatched. CDR3 DNA sequence: TGTGCCAGCTCACCAAATACAGGGGTTCTTAATGAAAAACTGTTTTTT. Amino acid sequence: CASSPNTGVLNEKLFF.

The gene calls are TRBV27 and TRBJ2-7; possibly TRBD1 for D (6 bases). The germline CDR1 and CDR2 sequences are MNHEY and SMNVEV (reference sequence). The CDR3 consists of 15 residues. Deletions cut 4 bases from V and 5 bases from J, with 18 bases between. The DNA of the CDR3 is TGTGCCAGCAGTTCTCCGGGACATCTCACCCACGAGCAGTACTTC. Residues: CASSSPGHLTHEQYF.

The rearrangement joins TRBV19 to TRBJ2-1, with 14 positions matching TRBD2. The V gene's germline CDR1 is LNHDA and CDR2 SQIVND (reference sequence). The CDR3 totals 15 residues. The junction had 5 bases not matched to a gene; V was cut back by 4 bases and J by 9 bases. CDR3 loop: CASSRGLAGEGEQFF. The CDR3 nucleotides are TGTGCCAGTAGTAGGGGACTAGCGGGAGAGGGTGAGCAGTTCTTC.

This chain links TRBV7-3 with TRBJ2-1, with TRBD2 as a possible D gene (6 bases). V lost 5 bases to trimming and J lost 14 bases, with 19 bases between them. The CDR3 length is 13 residues. Germline V CDR1 and CDR2: SGHTA, FQGTGA. The CDR3 loop reads CASSPSPVRDKFF. The CDR3 DNA follows: TGTGCCAGCAGCCCCTCCCCGGTGCGGGATAAGTTCTTC.

The chain links TRBV30 to TRBJ2-1; TRBD2 matches 7 bases. The CDR3 runs to 14 residues. The V gene's germline CDR1 is GTSNPN and CDR2 SVGIG (reference sequence). V lost 0 bases, J lost 3 bases, and 2 bases stayed unmatched. The CDR3 bases are TGTGCCTGGAGTGTACGGGACTACTACAATGAGCAGTTCTTC. It specifies CAWSVRDYYNEQFF. Full variable domain (rest looked up from reference TRBV30 and TRBJ2-1): SQTIHQWPATLVQPVGSPLSLECTVEGTSNPNLYWYRQAAGRGLQLLFYSVGIGQISSEVPQNLSASRPQDRQFILSSKKLLLSDSGFYLCAWSVRDYYNEQFFGPGTRLTVL.

The chain joins TRBV4-1 to TRBJ2-7; 13 nucleotides align to TRBD2. The trim removed 5 bases at V and 0 bases at J, leaving 1 base unmatched. The CDR3 covers 15 residues. CDR1 and CDR2 from the germline V gene are MGHRA and YSYEKL. The CDR3 sequence is CASSWTSGSSYEQYF. The CDR3 coding sequence is TGCGCCAGCAGCTGGACTAGCGGGAGCTCCTACGAGCAGTACTTC.

In this sample, this clone turned up once. The V gene is TRBV2, the J gene TRBJ2-1; D is possibly TRBD1 (5 bases). The CDR3 totals 13 residues. The germline V gene has CDR1 SNHLY and CDR2 FYNNEI. Trimming cost V 7 bases and J 7 bases, with 14 bases left between them. For the CDR3, the DNA is TGTGCCAGCACCTGGCAGGGCTCGAATGAGCAGTTCTTC. Protein product: CASTWQGSNEQFF.

The CDR3 is CASSQDRGMTTGELFF. CDR3 DNA sequence: TGTGCCAGCAGCCAAGATCGGGGTATGACAACCGGGGAGCTGTTTTTT. This chain uses TRBV4-2 with TRBJ2-2, with a weak D call TRBD2 (5 bases). V lost 0 bases, J lost 5 bases, and 13 bases lay in between. From germline, CDR1 is LGHNA and CDR2 YNFKEQ. This CDR3 contains 16 residues.

The chain recombines TRBV21-1 with TRBJ2-3; TRBD2 reflects the table's D call only, with no check against the DNA. TRBV21-1 is flagged as a pseudogene. The CDR3 totals 18 residues. Written as DNA, the CDR3 is TGTGCCAGCATGGGGTGGGCTAGCGGGAGGTTCCGCACAGATACGCAGTATTTT. Protein sequence: CASMGWASGRFRTDTQYF.

The chain has TRBV19 and TRBJ1-5, with D perhaps matching TRBD1 (6 bases). Trimming took 3 bases from V and 2 from J, leaving 14 bases between them. Germline lookup yields CDR1 LNHDA and CDR2 SQIVND (reference sequence). The CDR3 extends over 16 amino acids. CDR3 sequence reads: CASSMRGGGGNQPQHF. For the CDR3, the DNA is TGTGCCAGTAGTATGAGGGGAGGGGGTGGCAATCAGCCCCAGCATTTT.

The J gene is TRBJ1-5, the V gene TRBV7-2; D gene uncertain. Germline CDR1 is SGHTA and CDR2 is FQGNSA. The CDR3 extends over 13 amino acids. The V gene lost 5 bases and the J gene lost 3 bases, with 8 bases spanning the gap. The CDR3 DNA is TGTGCCAGCAGCCAAGAGGCCAATCAGCCCCAGCATTTT. This translates into CASSQEANQPQHF.

V is TRBV27 and J is TRBJ1-4, with TRBD1 matching 9 bases. The CDR3 is 14 amino acids. CDR1 and CDR2 (germline): MNHEY, SMNVEV (reference sequence). The junction had 13 bases not matched to a gene; V was cut back by 8 bases and J by 12 bases. The CDR3 coding sequence is TGTGCCAGCCGGGGACAGGGCTTTGGGGGGGAACTGTTTTTT. Translation: CASRGQGFGGELFF.

The V call is TRBV30, the J call TRBJ1-2; 8 nucleotides agree with TRBD1. CDR1 GTSNPN and CDR2 SVGIG come from the germline V gene (reference sequence). The CDR3 contains 15 residues. V lost 1 base, J lost 6 bases, and 10 bases stayed unmatched. The CDR3 bases are TGTGCCTGGAGTGCTATGACAGGGGCCCTTAATGGCTACACCTTC. This sequence encodes CAWSAMTGALNGYTF.